The 21 T cell receptor beta chains below come from one sample, sequenced in a study of identical twins. TCRdb re-called the 5' RACE reads through MiXCR, storing one row per CDR3 protein. The table records 400,000 to 550,000 distinct CDR3 sequences, around 24% of them present only once. These same records also appear under a second study, on T cells expressing NK-cell markers.

The specimen sequenced was CD4+ T cells sorted from blood. The receptor set was obtained from a young woman in good health.

The rearrangement joins TRBV2 to TRBJ1-1; D is undetermined. The V and J ends lost 8 bases and 0 bases respectively, with 10 bases between them. The germline V gene encodes CDR1 SNHLY and CDR2 FYNNEI. This CDR3 contains 13 residues. The CDR3 DNA is TGTGCCAGCGTTAAGGAGGTGAACACTGAAGCTTTCTTT. Amino acid sequence: CASVKEVNTEAFF.

The CDR3 region is CASSQSRVQGTYNEQFF. For the CDR3, the DNA is TGCGCCAGCAGCCAATCAAGGGTACAGGGAACCTACAATGAGCAGTTCTTC. V gene TRBV4-1 combines with J gene TRBJ2-1; tentatively, D is TRBD1 (6 bases). Looked up from germline, CDR1 is MGHRA and CDR2 is YSYEKL. This CDR3 has 17 residues. Trimming shortened V by 2 bases and J by 2 bases, and 16 bases separated the two germline ends.

The V and J genes are TRBV7-8 and TRBJ2-3; perhaps TRBD2 as D (7 bases). CDR3 length equals 15 residues. CDR1 is SGHVS, CDR2 FQNEAQ, per germline. V was cut by 3 bases and J by 1 base, with 11 bases left in between. This chain's CDR3 is CASSFWGGRTDTQYF. In DNA, the CDR3 is TGTGCCAGCAGCTTCTGGGGGGGCCGCACAGATACGCAGTATTTT. Full variable domain (rest looked up from reference TRBV7-8 and TRBJ2-3): GAGVSQSPRYKVAKRGQDVALRCDPISGHVSLFWYQQALGQGPEFLTYFQNEAQLDKSGLPSDRFFAERPEGSVSTLKIQRTQQEDSAVYLCASSFWGGRTDTQYFGPGTRLTVL.

A word on this clonotype: Its ends do not fully match the called genes, so a read error is possible. The chain employs TRBV25-1 and TRBJ1-1; 7 positions match TRBD1. The CDR3 contains 14 residues. CDR1 and CDR2 (germline): MGHDK, SYGVNS. CDR3 nucleotide sequence: TGTGCCAGCAGTGCCAGGGGGGGGAACACCGAAGCTTTCTTT. Amino acid sequence: CASSARGGNTEAFF.

The J gene is TRBJ2-7, the V gene TRBV4-2; D is perhaps TRBD2 (5 bases). The germline CDR1 and CDR2 sequences are LGHNA and YNFKEQ. There are 13 residues in the CDR3. Trimming left V 3 bases short and J 6 bases short, with 12 bases between. The CDR3 is CASSHPDFPEQYF. CDR3 DNA: TGTGCCAGCAGCCATCCGGACTTCCCCGAGCAGTACTTC.

This chain uses TRBV6-5 with TRBJ2-1, with 8 positions matching TRBD2. The germline V gene encodes CDR1 MNHEY and CDR2 SVGAGI. V was pared by 0 bases and J by 7 bases, with 2 bases of the junction left unmatched. This CDR3 spans 14 amino acids. CDR3 amino acids: CASSYSGLVNEQFF. The CDR3, as DNA: TGTGCCAGCAGTTACTCGGGACTAGTTAATGAGCAGTTCTTC.

V and J are TRBV19 and TRBJ1-5; D is unclear. The CDR3 consists of 15 residues. Trimming pared 3 bases from V and 5 bases from J, leaving 14 bases between. The germline V gene has CDR1 LNHDA and CDR2 SQIVND (reference sequence). The CDR3 is CASSIWAVQDQPQHF. The CDR3 nucleotides read TGTGCCAGTAGTATTTGGGCAGTCCAAGATCAGCCCCAGCATTTT. The whole variable domain, remainder taken from reference TRBV19 and TRBJ1-5, is DGGITQSPKYLFRKEGQNVTLSCEQNLNHDAMYWYRQDPGQGLRLIYYSQIVNDFQKGDIAEGYSVSREKKESFPLTVTSAQKNPTAFYLCASSIWAVQDQPQHFGDGTRLSIL.

There are a few counts of this clonotype. The CDR3 spells CASRRLAGAYNEQFF. The CDR3 coding sequence is TGTGCCAGCAGGCGACTAGCGGGGGCCTACAATGAGCAGTTCTTC. The chain links TRBV11-3 to TRBJ2-1, with TRBD2 matching 12 bases. Losses at the gene ends were 6 bases for V and 2 bases for J; bases not matched to a gene: 2. Germline CDR1 and CDR2: SGHNT and YENEEA. The CDR3 sequence is 15 residues long.

The rearrangement uses TRBV5-1 and TRBJ2-5; TRBD2 aligns across 11 bases. This CDR3 contains 16 residues. The ends lost 1 base at V and 5 bases at J; junction bases unmatched: 7. Germline CDR1 is SGHRS and CDR2 is YFSETQ. CDR3 sequence: CASSLRSSGRRETQYF. CDR3 DNA: TGCGCCAGCAGCTTGAGGTCTAGCGGGAGGAGGGAGACCCAGTACTTC.

The chain couples TRBV20-1 to TRBJ2-7, with 9 bases identical to TRBD2. Germline V lookup: CDR1 DFQATT, CDR2 SNEGSKA (reference sequence). With 5 bases clipped from V and 2 bases from J, the junction kept 10 bases outside the gene matches. There are 15 residues in the CDR3. Here the CDR3 reads CSADDSGRRTYEQYF. CDR3 bases: TGCAGTGCTGATGATAGCGGGAGAAGGACCTACGAGCAGTACTTC.

This chain links TRBV12-3 or TRBV12-4 with TRBJ2-7; possible D gene TRBD2, 6 bases. Trimming shortened V by 6 bases and J by 4 bases, and 13 bases separated the two germline ends. The CDR3 extends over 13 amino acids. CDR3 sequence: CASRTGERYEQYF. The CDR3 DNA follows: TGTGCCAGCAGGACGGGAGAACGATACGAGCAGTACTTC.

This chain links TRBV20-1 with TRBJ2-4; the D gene is possibly TRBD1 (6 bases). The V gene lost 1 base and the J gene lost 8 bases, with 21 bases spanning the gap. The CDR3 is 16 amino acids. The germline V gene has CDR1 DFQATT and CDR2 SNEGSKA (reference sequence). The CDR3 DNA is TGCAGTGCTAGAGGGTACAGGGTATGGGCGACGGACATTCAGTACTTC. Its translation is CSARGYRVWATDIQYF.

V is TRBV5-1 and J is TRBJ2-2, with a possible D match to TRBD1 (5 bases). V was shortened by 2 bases and J by 7 bases, with 12 bases between the two germline ends. The CDR3 has 14 amino acids. Looked up from germline, CDR1 is SGHRS and CDR2 is YFSETQ. The CDR3 region is CASSFRQGVGELFF. CDR3 nucleotide sequence: TGCGCCAGCAGCTTCCGCCAAGGGGTCGGGGAGCTGTTTTTT.

The V call is TRBV6-1, the J call TRBJ2-1, with a possible D match to TRBD1 (5 bases). This CDR3 region has 12 residues. Per germline, CDR1 MNHNS and CDR2 SASEGT. Trimming removed 2 bases from V and 6 bases from J, with 5 bases in between. CDR3 coding DNA: TGTGCCAGCAGTGAACAGGGCAATGAGCAGTTCTTC. Residues: CASSEQGNEQFF.

This chain connects TRBV7-9 to TRBJ2-1, with 9 bases fitting TRBD2. The CDR3 runs 15 residues. From germline, CDR1 is SEHNR and CDR2 FQNEAQ (reference sequence). The V and J ends lost 5 bases and 0 bases, in that order; junction bases with no gene match: 2. Here the CDR3 DNA reads TGTGCCAGCAGCGCGACTAGCGGCTCCTACAATGAGCAGTTCTTC. Its protein product is CASSATSGSYNEQFF.

This clonotype was observed many times. The chain employs TRBV6-1 and TRBJ2-5; D ambiguous. The CDR3 contains 13 residues. The germline V gene encodes CDR1 MNHNS and CDR2 SASEGT. V was trimmed by 4 bases and J by 5 bases, leaving 11 bases between them. The CDR3 DNA sequence: TGTGCCAGCAGTGCCCTAGTTAAGGAGACCCAGTACTTC. It codes for CASSALVKETQYF.

The chain combines TRBV12-3 or TRBV12-4 with TRBJ2-3; TRBD2 aligns across 9 bases. J lost 7 bases, V lost 1 base, and 6 bases had no gene match. The CDR3 is 15 amino acids. The CDR3, as DNA: TGTGCCAGCAGTTTAGAAGGCGGGAGGGCTAATACGCAGTATTTT. This encodes CASSLEGGRANTQYF.

This clonotype appeared a few times. The V and J genes are TRBV5-1 and TRBJ1-6, with 11 bases that match TRBD1. Per germline, CDR1 SGHRS and CDR2 YFSETQ. V gave up 4 bases and J gave up 8 bases; unmatched junction bases: 8. The CDR3 length is 16 residues. Written as DNA, the CDR3 is TGCGCCAGCAGCCACGGGACAGGGGGTCCCGATTCACCCCTCCACTTT. The encoded protein is CASSHGTGGPDSPLHF.

Only a few counts were recorded for this clonotype. This chain connects TRBV20-1 to TRBJ2-5, with 9 positions matching TRBD2. Trimming took 4 bases from V and 4 from J; bases not matched to a gene: 13. Germline values: CDR1 DFQATT, CDR2 SNEGSKA (reference sequence). The CDR3 has 16 residues. The CDR3 reads CSAIPTSGIPGETQYF. CDR3 DNA sequence: TGCAGTGCTATCCCGACTAGCGGTATACCAGGAGAGACCCAGTACTTC.

This clonotype occurred a few times. The V call is TRBV12-3 or TRBV12-4, the J call TRBJ1-4, with D perhaps TRBD1 (5 bases). There are 13 residues in the CDR3. V lost 2 bases, J lost 8 bases, and 9 bases lay in between. The CDR3 is CASSLSEGEKLFF. DNA for the CDR3: TGTGCCAGCAGTTTAAGCGAGGGGGAAAAACTGTTTTTT.

The CDR3 nucleotides read TGTGCCAGCTCACCGGGACTCAGGGTTATGAACACTGAAGCTTTCTTT. Translating gives CASSPGLRVMNTEAFF. This rearrangement joins TRBV18 to TRBJ1-1, with D perhaps matching TRBD1 (5 bases). Per germline, CDR1 KGHSH and CDR2 LQKENI. V lost 3 bases to trimming and J lost 0 bases, with 14 bases between them. The CDR3 runs 16 residues.